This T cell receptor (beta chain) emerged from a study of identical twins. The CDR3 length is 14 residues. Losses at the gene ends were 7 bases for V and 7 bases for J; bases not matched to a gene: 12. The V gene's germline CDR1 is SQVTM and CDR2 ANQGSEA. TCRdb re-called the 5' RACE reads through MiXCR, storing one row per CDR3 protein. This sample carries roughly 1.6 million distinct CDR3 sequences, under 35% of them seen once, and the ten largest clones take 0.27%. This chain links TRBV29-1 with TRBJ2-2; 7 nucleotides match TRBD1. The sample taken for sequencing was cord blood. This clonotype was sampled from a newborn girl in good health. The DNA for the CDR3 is TGCAGCGCCAGCCGGGACAGAAATGTCGGGGAGCTGTTTTTT. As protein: CSASRDRNVGELFF.